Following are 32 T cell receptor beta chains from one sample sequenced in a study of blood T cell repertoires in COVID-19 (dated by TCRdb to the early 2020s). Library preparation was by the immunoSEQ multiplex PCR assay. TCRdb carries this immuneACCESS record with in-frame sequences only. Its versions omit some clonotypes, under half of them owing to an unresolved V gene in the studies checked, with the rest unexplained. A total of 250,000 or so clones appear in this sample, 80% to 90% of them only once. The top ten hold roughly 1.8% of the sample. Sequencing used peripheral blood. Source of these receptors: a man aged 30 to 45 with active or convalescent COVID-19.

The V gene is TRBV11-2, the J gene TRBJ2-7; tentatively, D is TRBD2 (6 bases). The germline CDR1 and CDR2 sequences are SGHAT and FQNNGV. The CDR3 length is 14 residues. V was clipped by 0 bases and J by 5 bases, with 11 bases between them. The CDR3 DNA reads TGTGCCAGCAGCTTAGATCGGGGGTACCACGAGCAGTACTTC. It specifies CASSLDRGYHEQYF. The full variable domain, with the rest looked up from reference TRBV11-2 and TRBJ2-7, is EAGVAQSPRYKIIEKRQSVAFWCNPISGHATLYWYQQILGQGPKLLIQFQNNGVVDDSQLPKDRFSAERLKGVDSTLKIQPAKLEDSAVYLCASSLDRGYHEQYFGPGTRLTVT.

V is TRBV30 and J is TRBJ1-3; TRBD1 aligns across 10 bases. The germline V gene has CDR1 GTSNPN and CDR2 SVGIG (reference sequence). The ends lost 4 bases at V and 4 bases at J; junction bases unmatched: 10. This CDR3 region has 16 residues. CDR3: CAWKAWTGGTGNTIYF. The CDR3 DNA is TGTGCCTGGAAGGCCTGGACAGGGGGAACAGGAAACACCATATATTTT.

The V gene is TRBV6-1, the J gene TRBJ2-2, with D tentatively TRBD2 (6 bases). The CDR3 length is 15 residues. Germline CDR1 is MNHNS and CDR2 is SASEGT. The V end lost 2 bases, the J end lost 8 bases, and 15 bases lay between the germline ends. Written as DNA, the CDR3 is TGTGCCAGCAGTGAAAGTAGCGGCTCATGGGGGGAGCTGTTTTTT. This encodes CASSESSGSWGELFF.

CDR3 DNA sequence: TGTGCCAGCATAGACATGGGGACTTACGAGCAGTACTTC. Protein product: CASIDMGTYEQYF. The V and J genes are TRBV2 and TRBJ2-7; possibly TRBD2 for D (6 bases). Germline loops: CDR1 SNHLY, CDR2 FYNNEI. Trimming took 7 bases from V and 4 from J, leaving 14 bases between them. This CDR3 region has 13 residues.

The CDR3 protein is CASSQAPQGTGYGYTF. The CDR3, as DNA: TGCGCCAGCAGCCAAGCCCCACAGGGGACGGGCTATGGCTACACCTTC. The rearrangement uses TRBV4-1 and TRBJ1-2; 7 bases line up with TRBD1. V shed 1 base, J shed 4 bases, and the junction held 9 bases outside the gene matches. The V gene's germline CDR1 is MGHRA and CDR2 YSYEKL. CDR3 size: 16 residues.

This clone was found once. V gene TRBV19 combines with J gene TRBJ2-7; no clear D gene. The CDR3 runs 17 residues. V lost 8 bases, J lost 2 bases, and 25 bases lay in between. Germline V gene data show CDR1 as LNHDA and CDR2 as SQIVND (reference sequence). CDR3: CASAFSEVSGRTYEQYF. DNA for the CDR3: TGTGCCAGTGCCTTCTCCGAAGTTTCAGGTCGTACCTACGAGCAGTACTTC. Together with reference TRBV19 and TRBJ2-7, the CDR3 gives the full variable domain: DGGITQSPKYLFRKEGQNVTLSCEQNLNHDAMYWYRQDPGQGLRLIYYSQIVNDFQKGDIAEGYSVSREKKESFPLTVTSAQKNPTAFYLCASAFSEVSGRTYEQYFGPGTRLTVT.

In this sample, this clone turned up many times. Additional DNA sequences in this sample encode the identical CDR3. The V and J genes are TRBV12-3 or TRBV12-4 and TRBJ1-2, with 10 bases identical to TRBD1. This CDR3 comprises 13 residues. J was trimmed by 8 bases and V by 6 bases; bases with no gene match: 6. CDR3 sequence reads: CASSRDRGEGYTF. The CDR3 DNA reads TGTGCCAGCAGCAGGGACAGGGGAGAGGGCTACACCTTC.

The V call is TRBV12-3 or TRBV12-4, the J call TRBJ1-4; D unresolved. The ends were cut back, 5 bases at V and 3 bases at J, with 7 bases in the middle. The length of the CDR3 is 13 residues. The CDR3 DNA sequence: TGTGCCAGCAGTGGTTTAGCTAATGAAAAACTGTTTTTT. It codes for CASSGLANEKLFF.

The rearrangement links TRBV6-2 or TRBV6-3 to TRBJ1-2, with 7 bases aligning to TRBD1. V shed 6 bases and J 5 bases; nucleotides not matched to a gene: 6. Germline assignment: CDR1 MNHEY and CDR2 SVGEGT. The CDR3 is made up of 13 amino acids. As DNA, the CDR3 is TGTGCCAGCAGCCGGGACAGCCCTTATGGCTACACCTTC. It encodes CASSRDSPYGYTF.

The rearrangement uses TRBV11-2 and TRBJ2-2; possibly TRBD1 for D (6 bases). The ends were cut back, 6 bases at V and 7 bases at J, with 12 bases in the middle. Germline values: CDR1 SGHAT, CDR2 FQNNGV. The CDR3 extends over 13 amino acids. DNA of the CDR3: TGTGCCAGCAGACCCCAGGGGTTCGGGGAGCTGTTTTTT. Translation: CASRPQGFGELFF.

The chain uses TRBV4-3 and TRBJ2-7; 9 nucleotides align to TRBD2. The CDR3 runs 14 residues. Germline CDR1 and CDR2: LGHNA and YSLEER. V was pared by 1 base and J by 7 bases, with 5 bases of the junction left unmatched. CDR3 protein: CASSQARGGWEQYF. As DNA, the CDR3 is TGCGCCAGCAGCCAAGCGCGGGGGGGCTGGGAGCAGTACTTC.

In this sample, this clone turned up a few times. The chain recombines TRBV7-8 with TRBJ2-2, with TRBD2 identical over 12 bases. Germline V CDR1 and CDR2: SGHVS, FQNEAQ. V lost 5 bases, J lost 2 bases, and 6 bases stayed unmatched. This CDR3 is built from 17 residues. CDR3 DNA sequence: TGTGCCAGCAGCAGGACTAGCGGGGAGTACAACACCGGGGAGCTGTTTTTT. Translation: CASSRTSGEYNTGELFF.

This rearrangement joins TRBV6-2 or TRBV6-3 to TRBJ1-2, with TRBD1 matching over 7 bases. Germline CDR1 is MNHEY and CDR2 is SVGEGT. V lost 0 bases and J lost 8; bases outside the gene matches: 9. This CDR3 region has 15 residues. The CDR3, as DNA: TGTGCCAGCAGTTACTCGAGGGGCAGGGGGGACGGCTACACCTTC. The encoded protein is CASSYSRGRGDGYTF.

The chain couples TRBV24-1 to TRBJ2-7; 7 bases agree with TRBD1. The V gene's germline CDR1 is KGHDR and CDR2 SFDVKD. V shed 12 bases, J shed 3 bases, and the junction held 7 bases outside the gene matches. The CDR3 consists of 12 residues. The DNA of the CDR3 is TGTGCCCCCCGGGACAGTCTCTACGAGCAGTACTTC. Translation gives CAPRDSLYEQYF.

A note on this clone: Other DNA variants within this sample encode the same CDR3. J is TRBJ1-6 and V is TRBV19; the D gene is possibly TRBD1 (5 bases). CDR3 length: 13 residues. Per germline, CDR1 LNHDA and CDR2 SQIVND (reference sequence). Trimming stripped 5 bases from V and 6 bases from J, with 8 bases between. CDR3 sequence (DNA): TGTGCCAGTAGTCCGGGGGTTAATTCACCCCTCCACTTT. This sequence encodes CASSPGVNSPLHF.

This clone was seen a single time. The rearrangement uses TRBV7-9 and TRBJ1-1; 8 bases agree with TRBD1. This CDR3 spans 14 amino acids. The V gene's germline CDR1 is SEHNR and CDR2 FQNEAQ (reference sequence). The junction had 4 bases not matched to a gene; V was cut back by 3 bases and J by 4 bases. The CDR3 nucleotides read TGTGCCAGCAGCTTCAGGGGGCTGTCCACTGAAGCTTTCTTT. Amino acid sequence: CASSFRGLSTEAFF.

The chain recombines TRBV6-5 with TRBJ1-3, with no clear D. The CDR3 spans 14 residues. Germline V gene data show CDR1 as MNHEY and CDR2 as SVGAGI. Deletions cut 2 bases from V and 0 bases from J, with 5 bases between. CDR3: CASSYEHSGNTIYF. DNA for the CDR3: TGTGCCAGCAGTTACGAACACTCTGGAAACACCATATATTTT.

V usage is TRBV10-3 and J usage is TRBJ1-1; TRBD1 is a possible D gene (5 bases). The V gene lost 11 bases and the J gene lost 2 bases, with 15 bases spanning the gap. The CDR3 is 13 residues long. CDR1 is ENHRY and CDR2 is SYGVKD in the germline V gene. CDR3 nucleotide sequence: TGTGCCGCCTCAGGGTTGGGAAACACTGAAGCTTTCTTT. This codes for CAASGLGNTEAFF.

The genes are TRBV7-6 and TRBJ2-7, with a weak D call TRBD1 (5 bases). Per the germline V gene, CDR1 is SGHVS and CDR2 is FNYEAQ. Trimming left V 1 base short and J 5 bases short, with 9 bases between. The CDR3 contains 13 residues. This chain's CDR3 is CASSLVDTHEQYF. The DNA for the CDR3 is TGTGCCAGCAGCTTAGTGGACACCCACGAGCAGTACTTC. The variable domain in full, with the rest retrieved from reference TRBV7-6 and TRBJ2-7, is GAGVSQSPRYKVTKRGQDVALRCDPISGHVSLYWYRQALGQGPEFLTYFNYEAQQDKSGLPNDRFSAERPEGSISTLTIQRTEQRDSAMYRCASSLVDTHEQYFGPGTRLTVT.

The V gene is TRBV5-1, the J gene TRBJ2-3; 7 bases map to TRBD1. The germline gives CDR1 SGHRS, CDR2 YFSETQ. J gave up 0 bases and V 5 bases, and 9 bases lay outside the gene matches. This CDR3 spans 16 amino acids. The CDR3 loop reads CASSPGGVGSTDTQYF. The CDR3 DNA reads TGCGCCAGCAGTCCAGGGGGAGTAGGTAGCACAGATACGCAGTATTTT.

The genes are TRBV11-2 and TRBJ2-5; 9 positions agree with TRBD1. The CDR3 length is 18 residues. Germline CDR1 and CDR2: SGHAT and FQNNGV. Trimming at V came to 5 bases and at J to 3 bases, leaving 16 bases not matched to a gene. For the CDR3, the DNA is TGTGCCAGCAGCGACATGGTAACAGGGGGCTTGACAAAAGAGACCCAGTACTTC. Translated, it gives CASSDMVTGGLTKETQYF.

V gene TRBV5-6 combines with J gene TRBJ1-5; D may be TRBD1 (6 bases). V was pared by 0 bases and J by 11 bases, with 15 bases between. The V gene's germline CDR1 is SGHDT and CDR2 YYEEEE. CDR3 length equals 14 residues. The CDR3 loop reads CASSLVGGAGAQHF. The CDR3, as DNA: TGTGCCAGCAGCTTGGTTGGGGGGGCGGGAGCCCAGCATTTT.

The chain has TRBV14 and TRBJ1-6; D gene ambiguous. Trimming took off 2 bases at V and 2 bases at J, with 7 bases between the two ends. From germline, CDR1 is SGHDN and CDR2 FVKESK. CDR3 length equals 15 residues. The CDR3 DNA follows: TGTGCCAGCAGCCAACTCGGAGCCTATAATTCACCCCTCCACTTT. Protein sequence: CASSQLGAYNSPLHF.

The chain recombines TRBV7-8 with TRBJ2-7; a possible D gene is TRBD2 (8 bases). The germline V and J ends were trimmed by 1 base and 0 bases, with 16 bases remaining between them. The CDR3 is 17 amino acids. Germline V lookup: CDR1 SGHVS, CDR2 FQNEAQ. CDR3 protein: CASSLVRSGTASYEQYF. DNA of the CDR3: TGTGCCAGCAGCTTAGTTCGTAGCGGGACAGCCTCCTACGAGCAGTACTTC.

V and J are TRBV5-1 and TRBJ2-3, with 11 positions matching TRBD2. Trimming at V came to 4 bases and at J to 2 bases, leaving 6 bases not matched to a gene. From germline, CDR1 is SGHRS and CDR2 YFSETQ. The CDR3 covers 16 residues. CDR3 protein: CASSILSGGDTDTQYF. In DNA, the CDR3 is TGCGCCAGCAGCATACTTAGCGGGGGGGACACAGATACGCAGTATTTT.

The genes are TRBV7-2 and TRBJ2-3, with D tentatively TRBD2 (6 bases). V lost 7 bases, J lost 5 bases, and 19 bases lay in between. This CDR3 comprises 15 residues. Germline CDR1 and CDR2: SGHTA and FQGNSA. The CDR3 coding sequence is TGTGCCAGCACCCTGGGACTCATTTCAAAAGATACGCAGTATTTT. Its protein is CASTLGLISKDTQYF.

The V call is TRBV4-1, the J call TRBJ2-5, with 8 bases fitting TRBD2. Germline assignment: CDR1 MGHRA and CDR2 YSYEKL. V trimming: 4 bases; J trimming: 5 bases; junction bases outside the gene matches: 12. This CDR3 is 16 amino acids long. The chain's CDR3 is CASSPGGVASEETQYF. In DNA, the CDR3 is TGCGCCAGCAGCCCGGGGGGGGTTGCGTCGGAGGAGACCCAGTACTTC.

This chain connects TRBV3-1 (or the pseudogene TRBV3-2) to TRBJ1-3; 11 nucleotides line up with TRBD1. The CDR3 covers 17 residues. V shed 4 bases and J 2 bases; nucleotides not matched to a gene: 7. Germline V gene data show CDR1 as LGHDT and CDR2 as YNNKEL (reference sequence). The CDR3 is CASSPPPGQGAGNTIYF. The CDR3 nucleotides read TGTGCCAGCAGCCCCCCCCCGGGACAGGGGGCTGGAAACACCATATATTTT.

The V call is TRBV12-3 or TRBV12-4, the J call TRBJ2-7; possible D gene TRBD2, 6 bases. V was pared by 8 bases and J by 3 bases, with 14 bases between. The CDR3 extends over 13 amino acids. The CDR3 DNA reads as TGTGCCAGCCAGCGACCGGGAGTCTACGAGCAGTACTTC. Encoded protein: CASQRPGVYEQYF.

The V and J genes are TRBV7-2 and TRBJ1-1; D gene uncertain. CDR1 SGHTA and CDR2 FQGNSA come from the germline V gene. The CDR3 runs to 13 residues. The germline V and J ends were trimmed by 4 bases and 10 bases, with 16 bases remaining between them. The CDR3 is CASSSVGLSSAFF. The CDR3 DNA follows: TGTGCCAGCAGCTCTGTGGGCCTTAGTTCAGCTTTCTTT. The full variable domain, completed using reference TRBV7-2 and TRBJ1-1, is GAGVSQSPSNKVTEKGKDVELRCDPISGHTALYWYRQSLGQGLEFLIYFQGNSAPDKSGLPSDRFSAERTGGSVSTLTIQRTQQEDSAVYLCASSSVGLSSAFFGQGTRLTVV.

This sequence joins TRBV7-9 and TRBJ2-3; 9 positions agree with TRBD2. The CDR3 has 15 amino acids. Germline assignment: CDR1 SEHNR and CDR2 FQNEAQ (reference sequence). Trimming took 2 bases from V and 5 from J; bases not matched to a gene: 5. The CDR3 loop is CASSLRSGGVDTQYF. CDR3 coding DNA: TGTGCCAGCAGCTTACGTAGCGGGGGCGTAGATACGCAGTATTTT.

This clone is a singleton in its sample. The CDR3 loop reads CASSPPTGGLVYGYTF. CDR3 nucleotide sequence: TGTGCCAGCAGTCCCCCAACAGGGGGCCTCGTATATGGCTACACCTTC. The V and J genes are TRBV28 and TRBJ1-2, with 9 positions matching TRBD1. Trimming removed 5 bases from V and 5 bases from J; junction bases left unmatched: 12. The CDR3 loop spans 16 amino acids. CDR1 is MDHEN and CDR2 is SYDVKM in the germline V gene.